This T cell receptor (beta chain) was identified during a study of blood T cell repertoires in COVID-19. Overall study: The cDNA or gDNA used as material had been derived from T cells, B-cell-depleted T cells, or PBMCs.

Germline values: CDR1 SEHNR, CDR2 FQNEAQ (reference sequence). V dropped 5 bases and J dropped 7; count of bases not matched to a gene: 4. The CDR3 loop spans 12 amino acids. This table comes from immunoSEQ multiplex PCR, and its TCRdb copy is limited to in-frame clones, with some not included. The sample has some 250,000 clones; roughly 90% are singletons. The chain combines TRBV7-9 with TRBJ1-1; TRBD1 agrees at 7 bases. Source material: PBMCs or T cells enriched from blood (not recorded which). The sequence was collected from a man aged 40-49 years who had recovered from COVID-19. CDR3 sequence reads: CASSGRDSEAFF. The CDR3 DNA is TGTGCCAGCAGCGGTCGGGACAGTGAAGCTTTCTTT.